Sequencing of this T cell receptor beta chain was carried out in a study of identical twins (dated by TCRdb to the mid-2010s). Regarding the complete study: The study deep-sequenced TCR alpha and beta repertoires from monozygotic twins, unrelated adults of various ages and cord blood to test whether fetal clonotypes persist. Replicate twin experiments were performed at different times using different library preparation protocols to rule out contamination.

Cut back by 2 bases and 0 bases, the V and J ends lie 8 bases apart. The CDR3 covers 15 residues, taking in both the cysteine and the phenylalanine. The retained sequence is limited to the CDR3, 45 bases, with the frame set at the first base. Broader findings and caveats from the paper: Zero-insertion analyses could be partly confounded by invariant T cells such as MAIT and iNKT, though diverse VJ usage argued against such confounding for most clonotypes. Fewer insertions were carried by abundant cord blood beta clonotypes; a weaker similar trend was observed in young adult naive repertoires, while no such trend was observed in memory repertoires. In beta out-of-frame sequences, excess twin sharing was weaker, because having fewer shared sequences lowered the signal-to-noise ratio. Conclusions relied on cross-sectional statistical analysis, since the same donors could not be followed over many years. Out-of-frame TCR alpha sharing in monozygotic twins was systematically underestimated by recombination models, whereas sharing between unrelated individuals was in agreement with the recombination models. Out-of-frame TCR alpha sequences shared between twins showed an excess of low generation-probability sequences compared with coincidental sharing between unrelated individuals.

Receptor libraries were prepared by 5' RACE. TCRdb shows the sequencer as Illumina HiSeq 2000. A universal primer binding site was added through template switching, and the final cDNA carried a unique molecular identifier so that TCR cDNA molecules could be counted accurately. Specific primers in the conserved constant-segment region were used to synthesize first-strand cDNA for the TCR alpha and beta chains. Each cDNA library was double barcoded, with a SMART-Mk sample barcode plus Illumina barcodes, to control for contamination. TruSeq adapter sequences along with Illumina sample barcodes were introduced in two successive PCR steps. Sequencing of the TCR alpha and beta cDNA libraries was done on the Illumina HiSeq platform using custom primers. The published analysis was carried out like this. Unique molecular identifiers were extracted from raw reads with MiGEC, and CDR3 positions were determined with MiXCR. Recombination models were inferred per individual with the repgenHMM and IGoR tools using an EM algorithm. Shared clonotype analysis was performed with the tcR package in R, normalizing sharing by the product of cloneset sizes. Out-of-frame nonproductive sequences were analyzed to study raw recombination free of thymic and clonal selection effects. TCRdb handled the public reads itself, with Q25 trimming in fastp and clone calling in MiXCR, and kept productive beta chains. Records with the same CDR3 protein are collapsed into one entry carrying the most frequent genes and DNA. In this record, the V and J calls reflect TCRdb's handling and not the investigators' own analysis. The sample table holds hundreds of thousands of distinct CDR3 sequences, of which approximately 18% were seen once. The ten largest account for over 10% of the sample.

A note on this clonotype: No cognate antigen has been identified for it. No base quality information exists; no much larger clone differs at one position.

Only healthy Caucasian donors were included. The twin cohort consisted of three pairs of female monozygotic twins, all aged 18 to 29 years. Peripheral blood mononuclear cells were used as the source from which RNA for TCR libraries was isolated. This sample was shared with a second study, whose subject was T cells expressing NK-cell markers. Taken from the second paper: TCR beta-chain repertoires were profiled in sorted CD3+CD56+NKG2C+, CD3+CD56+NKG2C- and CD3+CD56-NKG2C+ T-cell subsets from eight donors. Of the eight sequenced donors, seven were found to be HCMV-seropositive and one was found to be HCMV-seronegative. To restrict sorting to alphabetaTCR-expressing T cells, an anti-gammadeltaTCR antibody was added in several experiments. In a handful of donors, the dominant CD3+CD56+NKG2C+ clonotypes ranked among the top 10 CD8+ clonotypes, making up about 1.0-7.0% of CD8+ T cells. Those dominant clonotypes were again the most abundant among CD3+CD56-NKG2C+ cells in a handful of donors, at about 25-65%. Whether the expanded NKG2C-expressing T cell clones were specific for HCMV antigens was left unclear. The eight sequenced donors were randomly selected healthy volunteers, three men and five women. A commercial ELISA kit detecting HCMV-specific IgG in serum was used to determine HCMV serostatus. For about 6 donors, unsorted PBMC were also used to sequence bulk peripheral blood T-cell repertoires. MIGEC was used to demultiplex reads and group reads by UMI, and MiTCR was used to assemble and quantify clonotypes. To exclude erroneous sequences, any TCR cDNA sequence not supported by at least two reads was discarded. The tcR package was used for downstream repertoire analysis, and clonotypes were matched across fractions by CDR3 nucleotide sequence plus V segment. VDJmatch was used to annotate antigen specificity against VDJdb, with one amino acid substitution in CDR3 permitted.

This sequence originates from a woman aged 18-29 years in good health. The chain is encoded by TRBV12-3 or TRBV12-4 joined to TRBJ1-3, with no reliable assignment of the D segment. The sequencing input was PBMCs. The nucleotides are TGTGCCAGCAGTTTATGGGCTAACTCTGGAAACACCATATATTTT. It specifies CASSLWANSGNTIYF.